What follows are 21 T cell receptor beta chains derived from one specimen sequenced in a study of blood T cell repertoires in COVID-19. TCRdb keeps only in-frame clones here, not all; method: immunoSEQ multiplex PCR. The repertoire consists of 300,000 to 450,000 clones, with 85% occurring once and the leading ten covering roughly 3.4%. The sequenced sample consisted of peripheral blood. The receptors come from a woman under 30 with acute or convalescent COVID-19.

The chain combines TRBV5-5 with TRBJ2-3; 10 bases are shared with TRBD2. The V segment lost 4 bases and the J segment 4 bases; nucleotides outside the gene matches: 18. The germline V gene encodes CDR1 SGHKS and CDR2 YYEKEE (reference sequence). The CDR3 is made up of 19 amino acids. The CDR3 DNA sequence: TGTGCCAGCAGCCCCCGAACGGTTAGGACTAGCGGAAGGGCAGATACGCAGTATTTT. Its protein is CASSPRTVRTSGRADTQYF.

The CDR3 sequence is CASSYRREISYEQYF. The CDR3 coding sequence is TGTGCCAGCAGCTACCGACGGGAGATATCCTACGAGCAGTACTTC. The J gene is TRBJ2-7, the V gene TRBV2; D possibly corresponds to TRBD2 (6 bases). V dropped 6 bases and J dropped 1 base, with 16 bases sitting between them. Germline loops: CDR1 SNHLY, CDR2 FYNNEI. The CDR3 is 15 residues long.

The chain links TRBV7-6 to TRBJ1-6; 8 bases are shared with TRBD1. V was pared by 1 base and J by 7 bases, with 6 bases of the junction left unmatched. This CDR3 has 16 amino acids. Germline CDR1 reads SGHVS; CDR2 reads FNYEAQ. CDR3 coding DNA: TGTGCCAGCAGCTTAGTCACTCGACAGGGGAATTCACCCCTCCACTTT. This sequence encodes CASSLVTRQGNSPLHF.

The J gene is TRBJ2-1, the V gene TRBV10-3; 9 bases fit TRBD1. V lost 6 bases, J lost 9 bases, and 9 bases stayed unmatched. CDR1 and CDR2 from the germline V gene are ENHRY and SYGVKD. The CDR3 consists of 14 residues. Written as DNA, the CDR3 is TGTGCCATCAGCTGGACAGGGGAGGCGGGTGAGCAGTTCTTC. Its protein product is CAISWTGEAGEQFF.

Notes on this clone: The same CDR3 also results from other DNA sequences found in this sample. The rearrangement joins TRBV2 to TRBJ2-1; 10 positions agree with TRBD2. The CDR3 consists of 15 residues. J was trimmed by 2 bases and V by 6 bases; bases with no gene match: 4. The germline V gene has CDR1 SNHLY and CDR2 FYNNEI. For the CDR3, the DNA is TGTGCCAGCAGCGAACTAGCGGGGACCTACAATGAGCAGTTCTTC. It translates to CASSELAGTYNEQFF. The whole variable domain, remainder taken from reference TRBV2 and TRBJ2-1, is EPEVTQTPSHQVTQMGQEVILRCVPISNHLYFYWYRQILGQKVEFLVSFYNNEISEKSEIFDDQFSVERPDGSNFTLKIRSTKLEDSAMYFCASSELAGTYNEQFFGPGTRLTVL.

V and J are TRBV21-1 and TRBJ1-5. TRBV21-1 has pseudogene status. The length of the CDR3 is 17 residues. CDR3 loop: CASPTHGGRRRNQPQHF. The CDR3 region has the DNA TGTGCCAGCCCCACCCACGGGGGGCGTCGACGCAATCAGCCCCAGCATTTT.

The gene calls are TRBV25-1 and TRBJ2-5, with TRBD1 matching over 10 bases. The V gene's germline CDR1 is MGHDK and CDR2 SYGVNS. V gave up 6 bases and J gave up 3 bases; unmatched junction bases: 1. The CDR3 length is 13 residues. CDR3 bases: TGTGCCAGCAGGGGACAGGGGAAAGAGACCCAGTACTTC. Its translation is CASRGQGKETQYF.

This clone was recorded once. J is TRBJ1-6 and V is TRBV9; D uncertain. Germline values: CDR1 SGDLS, CDR2 YYNGEE. There are 17 residues in the CDR3. The ends were cut back, 0 bases at V and 7 bases at J, with 17 bases in the middle. CDR3 region: CASSVGGSGGLNSPLHF. The CDR3 region has the DNA TGTGCCAGCAGCGTAGGAGGTTCGGGAGGACTCAATTCACCCCTCCACTTT. The entire variable domain, with the rest obtained from reference TRBV9 and TRBJ1-6, is as follows: DSGVTQTPKHLITATGQRVTLRCSPRSGDLSVYWYQQSLDQGLQFLIQYYNGEERAKGNILERFSAQQFPDLHSELNLSSLELGDSALYFCASSVGGSGGLNSPLHFGNGTRLTVT.

The chain is built from TRBV3-1 (or the pseudogene TRBV3-2) and TRBJ1-1; the D gene is possibly TRBD1 (5 bases). CDR1 and CDR2 (germline): LGHDT, YNNKEL (reference sequence). V shed 0 bases and J shed 5 bases, with 16 bases lying between them. The CDR3 extends over 16 amino acids. As DNA, the CDR3 is TGTGCCAGCAGCCAAGATTTGGCAGGGTCTAGGACTGAAGCTTTCTTT. Its protein is CASSQDLAGSRTEAFF.

The CDR3 is CASSLSSLGGTGELFF. DNA for the CDR3: TGTGCCAGCAGCTTGTCCAGTCTGGGAGGGACCGGGGAGCTGTTTTTT. V gene TRBV7-9 combines with J gene TRBJ2-2, with 7 nucleotides matching TRBD2. Unmatched junction bases numbered 9, after V lost 3 bases and J lost 5 bases. The CDR3 runs to 16 residues. CDR1 is SEHNR and CDR2 is FQNEAQ in the germline V gene (reference sequence).

This chain links TRBV6-5 with TRBJ2-5; no clear D gene. Per germline, CDR1 MNHEY and CDR2 SVGAGI. The CDR3 covers 11 residues. Trimming pared 5 bases from V and 1 base from J, leaving 2 bases between. The CDR3 DNA sequence: TGTGCCAGCAGTCTCCAAGAGACCCAGTACTTC. Its protein is CASSLQETQYF.

The rearrangement joins TRBV7-9 to TRBJ1-2, with TRBD1 matching 7 bases. J was trimmed by 4 bases and V by 5 bases; bases with no gene match: 1. Germline V gene lookup returns CDR1 SEHNR and CDR2 FQNEAQ (reference sequence). This CDR3 has 12 amino acids. The CDR3 DNA follows: TGTGCCAGCAGCGGGGACAGCTATGGCTACACCTTC. Translated: CASSGDSYGYTF.

Note on this clone: At one boundary the junction diverges from the germline segment, which might be a read error. The V and J genes are TRBV5-1 and TRBJ2-3; TRBD2 aligns across 10 bases. The V gene's germline CDR1 is SGHRS and CDR2 YFSETQ. The CDR3 runs to 14 residues. The CDR3 DNA is TGCGCCAGCAGCCCCGGAGATGGGACTAGCGTTCAAAATTTT. As protein: CASSPGDGTSVQNF.

The chain carries TRBV6-5 and TRBJ1-1; D is possibly TRBD1 (5 bases). The CDR3 runs to 14 residues. CDR1 is MNHEY and CDR2 is SVGAGI in the germline V gene. V was cut by 7 bases and J by 5 bases, with 17 bases left in between. Written as DNA, the CDR3 is TGTGCCAGCACCGAAACGGGGGGTAGGACTGAAGCTTTCTTT. Translated: CASTETGGRTEAFF.

This clone is a singleton in its sample. The CDR3 sequence: CASSQVAGEQYF. The DNA of the CDR3 is TGCGCCAGCAGCCAAGTAGCCGGCGAGCAGTACTTC. The genes are TRBV4-1 and TRBJ2-7; D unclear. With 1 base removed from V and 6 bases from J, the gap between germline ends came to 7 bases. Looked up from germline, CDR1 is MGHRA and CDR2 is YSYEKL. The CDR3 totals 12 residues.

The chain combines TRBV4-1 with TRBJ2-3, with a possible D match to TRBD1 (5 bases). Looked up from germline, CDR1 is MGHRA and CDR2 is YSYEKL. The V end lost 3 bases, the J end lost 0 bases, and 13 bases lay between the germline ends. This CDR3 region has 16 residues. The DNA of the CDR3 is TGCGCCAGCAGCCACGAGGAACAGGAGAGCACAGATACGCAGTATTTT. This encodes CASSHEEQESTDTQYF.

This rearrangement joins TRBV3-1 (or the pseudogene TRBV3-2) to TRBJ2-2, with TRBD2 identical over 9 bases. Germline CDR1 reads LGHDT; CDR2 reads YNNKEL (reference sequence). V lost 4 bases, J lost 13 bases, and 7 bases stayed unmatched. CDR3 size: 13 residues. The DNA for the CDR3 is TGTGCCAGCAGCCCCAGACTAGCGGAGGGGCTGTTTTTT. Protein sequence: CASSPRLAEGLFF.

CDR3 nucleotide sequence: TGTGCCAGCAGCTTGGTTGGAGAACAGCCCCAGCATTTT. Its protein product is CASSLVGEQPQHF. This chain connects TRBV5-6 to TRBJ1-5, with D unclear. V was cut by 0 bases and J by 7 bases, with 8 bases left in between. The CDR3 sequence is 13 residues long. Germline V lookup: CDR1 SGHDT, CDR2 YYEEEE.

V is TRBV5-1 and J is TRBJ2-5, with 8 nucleotides matching TRBD2. The CDR3 is made up of 16 amino acids. CDR1 is SGHRS, CDR2 YFSETQ, per germline. V trimming: 5 bases; J trimming: 1 base; junction bases outside the gene matches: 10. CDR3 in amino acids: CASRWDSGEPQETQYF. CDR3 DNA sequence: TGCGCCAGCAGATGGGATAGCGGGGAACCCCAAGAGACCCAGTACTTC. Complete variable domain (other parts from reference TRBV5-1 and TRBJ2-5): KAGVTQTPRYLIKTRGQQVTLSCSPISGHRSVSWYQQTPGQGLQFLFEYFSETQRNKGNFPGRFSGRQFSNSRSEMNVSTLELGDSALYLCASRWDSGEPQETQYFGPGTRLLVL.

The chain links TRBV2 to TRBJ2-1, with 7 bases that match TRBD2. J lost 4 bases, V lost 7 bases, and 19 bases had no gene match. CDR3 length equals 18 residues. Germline assignment: CDR1 SNHLY and CDR2 FYNNEI. The CDR3 protein is CASNPGALAGLPYNEQFF. The CDR3 nucleotides are TGTGCCAGCAACCCCGGCGCATTAGCGGGCCTGCCGTACAATGAGCAGTTCTTC. Together with reference TRBV2 and TRBJ2-1, the CDR3 gives the full variable domain: EPEVTQTPSHQVTQMGQEVILRCVPISNHLYFYWYRQILGQKVEFLVSFYNNEISEKSEIFDDQFSVERPDGSNFTLKIRSTKLEDSAMYFCASNPGALAGLPYNEQFFGPGTRLTVL.

This clone occurred once. The genes are TRBV7-3 and TRBJ2-2, with 10 bases identical to TRBD2. CDR1 and CDR2 (germline): SGHTA, FQGTGA. The CDR3 consists of 17 residues. Trimming removed 5 bases from V and 0 bases from J; junction bases left unmatched: 6. DNA of the CDR3: TGTGCCAGCAGCCCGACCAGCGGGAGGGCGAACACCGGGGAGCTGTTTTTT. It yields the protein CASSPTSGRANTGELFF. The full variable domain, with the rest looked up from reference TRBV7-3 and TRBJ2-2, is GAGVSQTPSNKVTEKGKYVELRCDPISGHTALYWYRQSLGQGPEFLIYFQGTGAADDSGLPNDRFFAVRPEGSVSTLKIQRTERGDSAVYLCASSPTSGRANTGELFFGEGSRLTVL.